These 15 T cell receptor beta chains came from one sample sequenced in a study of graft-versus-host responses after intestinal transplantation (dated by TCRdb to about 2021). To isolate intraepithelial and lamina propria lymphocytes from graft specimens, dithiothreitol, EDTA incubations and collagenase D digestion were used. To prepare the library, the immunoSEQ multiplex PCR assay was applied. Drawn from immuneACCESS, this table holds only the in-frame rearrangements with V and J called that TCRdb kept. Clones are partly lost; checked studies trace under half to an unresolved V gene and leave the rest unexplained. The sample table holds 2,000 to 2,500 clones, of which 80% were seen once. About 9.8% of the sample is taken by the ten largest. The input for sequencing was ileum tissue, taken 18 days after transplant. The receptor set was obtained from a human patient who received an intestinal transplant, so some T cells may come from the graft donor.

Here the CDR3 reads CASSHRAKNIQYF. The CDR3 DNA reads as TGCGCCAGCAGTCACAGGGCCAAAAACATTCAGTACTTC. The chain uses TRBV23-1 and TRBJ2-4, with D unclear. TRBV23-1 is an ORF; its function is uncertain. The CDR3 runs 13 residues. V dropped 3 bases and J dropped 1 base, with 4 bases sitting between them.

The CDR3 coding sequence is TGTGCCAGCAGTGATGATAGCGGGAGGGCCGAAACAGATACGCAGTATTTT. This sequence encodes CASSDDSGRAETDTQYF. This chain links TRBV25-1 with TRBJ2-3, with 11 nucleotides matching TRBD2. Germline values: CDR1 MGHDK, CDR2 SYGVNS. Unmatched junction bases numbered 8, after V lost 3 bases and J lost 3 bases. CDR3 size: 17 residues.

The table lists this clone with a few counts. CDR3 bases: TGTGCCAGCAGTGATGAGGGGGACAGCTCCTACGAGCAGTACTTC. Its protein product is CASSDEGDSSYEQYF. The rearrangement links TRBV25-1 to TRBJ2-7, with 7 bases lining up with TRBD1. The length of the CDR3 is 15 residues. Germline V gene lookup returns CDR1 MGHDK and CDR2 SYGVNS. J was trimmed by 0 bases and V by 3 bases; bases with no gene match: 5.

This chain connects TRBV5-4 to TRBJ1-2, with 7 bases aligning to TRBD1. The CDR3 is made up of 13 amino acids. V shed 2 bases and J 6 bases; nucleotides not matched to a gene: 4. CDR1 is SGHNT, CDR2 YYREEE, per germline (reference sequence). The CDR3 is CASSFPGGNGYTF. CDR3 bases: TGTGCCAGCAGCTTCCCAGGGGGGAATGGCTACACCTTC. Based on the CDR3 plus reference TRBV5-4 and TRBJ1-2, the full variable domain is ETGVTQSPTHLIKTRGQQVTLRCSSQSGHNTVSWYQQALGQGPQFIFQYYREEENGRGNFPPRFSGLQFPNYSSELNVNALELDDSALYLCASSFPGGNGYTFGSGTRLTVV.

The table lists this clone with a few counts. This chain joins TRBV25-1 and TRBJ1-5; D uncertain. Deletions cut 3 bases from V and 1 base from J, with 4 bases between. CDR3 length equals 13 residues. The germline CDR1 and CDR2 sequences are MGHDK and SYGVNS. The CDR3 region has the DNA TGTGCCAGCAGTGACAGGAGCAATCAGCCCCAGCATTTT. Its protein product is CASSDRSNQPQHF. Drawing the rest from reference TRBV25-1 and TRBJ1-5, the complete variable domain is EADIYQTPRYLVIGTGKKITLECSQTMGHDKMYWYQQDPGMELHLIHYSYGVNSTEKGDLSSESTVSRIRTEHFPLTLESARPSHTSQYLCASSDRSNQPQHFGDGTRLSIL.

Comment on this clone: This likely comes from a read error, as the CDR3 has no conserved phenylalanine or tryptophan at its end. The limits of the CDR3 on the DNA are not certain, so only TCRdb's listed CDR3 is given. The rearrangement joins TRBV7-3 to TRBJ1-1. Germline loops: CDR1 SGHTA, CDR2 FQGTGA. The CDR3 is 8 amino acids long, termini counted. The CDR3 loop is CASSPQDL.

The chain employs TRBV5-1 and TRBJ2-6; tentatively, D is TRBD1 (6 bases). The germline gives CDR1 SGHRS, CDR2 YFSETQ. Trimming removed 5 bases from V and 2 bases from J, with 14 bases in between. The CDR3 spans 16 residues. CDR3 sequence: CASSGPKGAGANVLTF. The CDR3 DNA is TGCGCCAGCAGTGGGCCTAAGGGGGCTGGGGCCAACGTCCTGACTTTC.

This chain uses TRBV30 with TRBJ2-4, with D tentatively TRBD2 (6 bases). The CDR3 is made up of 14 amino acids. Germline CDR1 reads GTSNPN; CDR2 reads SVGIG (reference sequence). The V end lost 0 bases, the J end lost 0 bases, and 6 bases lay between the germline ends. The CDR3 here is CAWSVLAAKNIQYF. CDR3 nucleotides: TGTGCCTGGAGTGTACTAGCAGCCAAAAACATTCAGTACTTC.

This clone was detected a few times. This chain connects TRBV19 to TRBJ2-7; 8 positions agree with TRBD1. Germline V gene sequence: CDR1 LNHDA, CDR2 SQIVND (reference sequence). This CDR3 is 12 amino acids long. V lost 5 bases to trimming and J lost 3 bases; unmatched junction nucleotides: 0. In nucleotides, the CDR3 is TGTGCCAGTAGTGACAGGGGCTACGAGCAGTACTTC. Protein: CASSDRGYEQYF.

This clone has a single count. The CDR3 nucleotides read TGTGCCAGCAGCTTAGGAAGGGTCACTGAAGCTTTCTTT. Its translation: CASSLGRVTEAFF. V gene TRBV11-3 combines with J gene TRBJ1-1; D not resolved. The ends were cut back, 1 base at V and 4 bases at J, with 7 bases in the middle. The CDR3 loop spans 13 amino acids. Germline values: CDR1 SGHNT, CDR2 YENEEA.

The sample holds a few counts of this clone. This rearrangement joins TRBV25-1 to TRBJ2-7; the D is unclear. The CDR3 consists of 14 residues. Germline V gives CDR1 MGHDK, CDR2 SYGVNS. The V and J ends lost 6 bases and 5 bases respectively, with 17 bases between them. This CDR3 reads CASSDGPTGDEQYF. The CDR3 DNA is TGTGCCAGCAGCGACGGCCCTACTGGGGACGAGCAGTACTTC.

The genes are TRBV9 and TRBJ2-1; D is possibly TRBD2 (6 bases). This CDR3 has 12 residues. The V gene lost 3 bases and the J gene lost 7 bases, with 8 bases spanning the gap. Germline lookup yields CDR1 SGDLS and CDR2 YYNGEE. CDR3 coding DNA: TGTGCCAGCAGCGAGGCGGGAAATGAGCAGTTCTTC. This translates into CASSEAGNEQFF.

The chain joins TRBV4-3 to TRBJ2-1, with no clear D. There are 17 residues in the CDR3. Between the trimmed V and J ends, which lost 1 base and 0 bases, there was a span of 13 bases. Germline V CDR1 and CDR2: LGHNA, YSLEER. The CDR3 DNA reads TGCGCCAGCAGCCAAGGGAACGACCCCGTCTCCTACAATGAGCAGTTCTTC. Its translation: CASSQGNDPVSYNEQFF.

V is TRBV6-5 and J is TRBJ1-1; D is uncertain. The V gene's germline CDR1 is MNHEY and CDR2 SVGAGI. Trimming removed 3 bases at V and 6 bases at J, with 8 bases between. The CDR3 is made up of 12 amino acids. This chain's CDR3 is CASSYGRSEAFF. The DNA of the CDR3 is TGTGCCAGCAGTTATGGGAGGTCTGAAGCTTTCTTT.

The V call is TRBV28, the J call TRBJ1-4; TRBD1 matches 7 bases. J was trimmed by 8 bases and V by 2 bases; bases with no gene match: 5. Germline loops: CDR1 MDHEN, CDR2 SYDVKM. The CDR3 length is 14 residues. The CDR3 reads CASSLDRVGEKLFF. In DNA form, the CDR3 reads TGTGCCAGCAGTTTAGACAGGGTAGGAGAAAAACTGTTTTTT.